This TCR beta chain was found in a study of T cells in severe cutaneous drug reactions. The patients sequenced had a carbamazepine-induced Stevens-Johnson syndrome or toxic epidermal necrolysis reaction. Bulk and single-cell libraries used iRepertoire multiplex PCR with TCR subtype-specific primers. TCRdb reprocessed the multiplex PCR reads and stores each CDR3 protein as one record, lacking DNA. The listing records some 9,900 distinct CDR3 sequences. Judged by frequency, this clonotype is medium-sized. The CDR3 spans 13 residues. The germline CDR1 and CDR2 sequences are DFQATT and SNEGSKA (reference sequence).

This clonotype was obtained from a human donor with Stevens-Johnson syndrome, a severe cutaneous drug reaction. The sequenced sample was cells from a skin blister. V is TRBV20-1 and J is TRBJ1-2; TCRdb gives TRBD1 as the D gene, but with no DNA this cannot be confirmed. CDR3 protein: CSAREGGGSSYTF.